This T cell receptor (beta chain) was observed in a study of blood T cell repertoires in COVID-19. Study-wide background: The analysed material was cDNA or gDNA that came from T cells, B-cell-depleted T cells, or PBMCs.

Recovery among Cohort 3 donors was established by two negative PCRs, clearance, or symptom resolution. The length of the CDR3 is 15 residues. Trimming took 6 bases from V and 1 from J; bases not matched to a gene: 6. Looked up from germline, CDR1 is MNHEY and CDR2 is SMNVEV (reference sequence). Original analysis: Estimated nucleated cell counts came from reference gene primer amplification. Clones were read by immunoSEQ multiplex PCR, and TCRdb kept only the in-frame ones, dropping some. V and J calls plus clone size are reproduced from that table; the DNA served to infer D and trimming. The sample lists around 250,000 clones; around 87% were seen once.

The material sequenced was PBMCs or T cells enriched from blood (not recorded which). The rearrangement uses TRBV27 and TRBJ2-7; the match to TRBD1 covers 10 bases. This receptor was obtained from a woman aged 50 to 60 who had recovered from COVID-19. The CDR3, as DNA: TGTGCCAGCAGGGACGGACAGGGGGTTTCCTACGAGCAGTACTTC. This sequence encodes CASRDGQGVSYEQYF.